This entry concerns a single TCR beta chain. Germline V gives CDR1 SGHDN, CDR2 FVKESK. Trimming removed 2 bases at V and 1 base at J, with 5 bases between. This CDR3 region has 14 residues. The sample comes from a study of blood T cell repertoires in COVID-19. Study summary: COVID-19 samples from acute and convalescent phases originated in the United States, Italy and Spain. The analysed material was cDNA or gDNA that came from T cells, B-cell-depleted T cells, or PBMCs.

Per the authors' pipeline: It was from reference gene primer amplification that nucleated cell counts were estimated. Produced via immunoSEQ multiplex PCR; TCRdb's table is partial and in-frame only. That table gives V, J and clone size, and the DNA gave D and trimming. Counted here are under 100,000 clones, about nine tenths occurring once; the ten biggest clones make up about 3.7%. The specimen sequenced was peripheral blood. This receptor was identified in a woman aged 70-85 years with acute or convalescent COVID-19. The chain employs TRBV14 and TRBJ2-2; D remains ambiguous. CDR3 nucleotide sequence: TGTGCCAGCAGCCAATCTATGAACACCGGGGAGCTGTTTTTT. Translating it yields CASSQSMNTGELFF.